The 31 T cell receptor beta chains in this list originate from one sample, sequenced in a study of human T cells and chemical hapten exposure. TCRdb re-analysed the RACE reads in MiXCR, keeping a single row per CDR3 protein. The sample holds 35,000 to 40,000 distinct CDR3 sequences, more than 10% seen once. Time point: pre-sensitization, week 0. This sample's treatment: therapeutic diphenylcyclopropenone sensitization with weekly scalp DPC. Unfractionated whole blood yielded the extracted total RNA. The source material was whole blood, sampled in connection with sensitization to the hapten diphenylcyclopropenone (DPC). The source is a woman in her thirties or forties with alopecia areata. Some clones in this sample may be carry-over from other donors' samples.

At least ten counts were recorded for this clonotype. The chain joins TRBV18 to TRBJ2-3, with TRBD1 matching over 9 bases. V lost 4 bases and J lost 3; bases outside the gene matches: 5. From germline, CDR1 is KGHSH and CDR2 LQKENI. The CDR3 has 15 residues. In DNA form, the CDR3 reads TGTGCCAGCTCACAGGACAGGGGAGGAACAGATACGCAGTATTTT. Translation gives CASSQDRGGTDTQYF. The variable domain in full, completed from reference TRBV18 and TRBJ2-3, reads NAGVMQNPRHLVRRRGQEARLRCSPMKGHSHVYWYRQLPEEGLKFMVYLQKENIIDESGMPKERFSAEFPKEGPSILRIQQVVRGDSAAYFCASSQDRGGTDTQYFGPGTRLTVL.

The V call is TRBV29-1, the J call TRBJ1-6, with D possibly matching TRBD1 (5 bases). This CDR3 spans 15 amino acids. CDR1 SQVTM and CDR2 ANQGSEA come from the germline V gene. V was cut by 7 bases and J by 5 bases, with 18 bases left in between. The CDR3 DNA follows: TGCAGCGCTGCTGTGGAGGGGCCGGATAATTCACCCCTCCACTTT. It encodes CSAAVEGPDNSPLHF.

This clonotype appeared many times. The rearrangement uses TRBV19 and TRBJ1-3, with D maybe TRBD1 (5 bases). In germline, CDR1 is LNHDA, CDR2 SQIVND (reference sequence). V gave up 3 bases and J gave up 0 bases, with 9 bases separating them. The CDR3 extends over 15 amino acids. In nucleotides, the CDR3 is TGTGCCAGTAGTATGACAGATTTCTCTGGAAACACCATATATTTT. It is translated as CASSMTDFSGNTIYF.

This clonotype was found a few times. This chain joins TRBV2 and TRBJ2-1; D may be TRBD2 (6 bases). Germline V gene lookup returns CDR1 SNHLY and CDR2 FYNNEI. CDR3 length: 15 residues. With 4 bases removed from V and 0 bases from J, the gap between germline ends came to 10 bases. The CDR3 region has the DNA TGTGCCAGCAGTGTTAGCGGAGGCTCCTACAATGAGCAGTTCTTC. This sequence encodes CASSVSGGSYNEQFF.

This clonotype was observed a handful of times. V usage is TRBV5-1 and J usage is TRBJ2-3; possible D gene TRBD1, 6 bases. Germline V gene lookup returns CDR1 SGHRS and CDR2 YFSETQ. CDR3 length: 15 amino acids. V gave up 4 bases and J gave up 2 bases, with 14 bases separating them. The CDR3 DNA reads TGCGCCAGCAGCCGGGACAAAAACCCCACAGATACGCAGTATTTT. Encoded protein: CASSRDKNPTDTQYF.

In this sample, this clonotype turned up many times. V and J are TRBV7-9 and TRBJ2-3; TRBD1 matches at 7 bases. Germline V CDR1 and CDR2: SEHNR, FQNEAQ (reference sequence). After removal of 5 bases from V and 7 bases from J, the junction contained 9 bases not matched to a gene. CDR3 length: 14 amino acids. CDR3 in amino acids: CASSPRDREYTQYF. CDR3 sequence (DNA): TGTGCCAGCAGCCCCCGGGACAGAGAGTATACGCAGTATTTT. Full variable domain (missing parts from reference TRBV7-9 and TRBJ2-3): DTGVSQNPRHKITKRGQNVTFRCDPISEHNRLYWYRQTLGQGPEFLTYFQNEAQLEKSRLLSDRFSAERPKGSFSTLEIQRTEQGDSAMYLCASSPRDREYTQYFGPGTRLTVL.

The V and J genes are TRBV11-2 and TRBJ2-1, with unresolved D. From germline, CDR1 is SGHAT and CDR2 FQNNGV. CDR3 length equals 15 residues. Trimming shortened V by 2 bases and J by 6 bases, and 14 bases separated the two germline ends. The CDR3 protein is CASSLIRAPSNEQFF. In DNA, the CDR3 is TGTGCCAGCAGCTTAATCAGAGCTCCTTCCAATGAGCAGTTCTTC.

This clonotype has at least ten counts. One end of the junction does not line up with germline, which may come from a read error. This chain joins TRBV4-3 and TRBJ1-5; D gene unclear. CDR3 length equals 13 residues. Germline V gene sequence: CDR1 LGHNA, CDR2 YSLEER. CDR3 sequence reads: CVSSQATRQPQHF. The DNA for the CDR3 is TGCGTCAGCAGCCAAGCCACACGGCAGCCCCAGCATTTT.

The V and J genes are TRBV24-1 and TRBJ2-2; no reliable D call. This CDR3 contains 15 residues. The V gene's germline CDR1 is KGHDR and CDR2 SFDVKD. Trimming cost V 7 bases and J 0 bases, with 11 bases left between them. The CDR3 DNA reads TGTGCCACCAGCCGTACTACCGCGAACACCGGGGAGCTGTTTTTT. Protein sequence: CATSRTTANTGELFF.

In this sample, this clonotype turned up a few times. This chain connects TRBV20-1 to TRBJ2-3; 8 nucleotides agree with TRBD2. Germline CDR1 is DFQATT and CDR2 is SNEGSKA (reference sequence). This CDR3 region has 18 residues. V shed 3 bases, J shed 5 bases, and the junction held 19 bases outside the gene matches. The CDR3 DNA follows: TGCAGTGCTAGCCCGCGAGCGGGAGATAACCTCCAGGGAGATACGCAGTATTTT. Encoded protein: CSASPRAGDNLQGDTQYF.

The J gene is TRBJ1-3, the V gene TRBV29-1; D uncertain. Germline assignment: CDR1 SQVTM and CDR2 ANQGSEA. V dropped 3 bases and J dropped 4 bases, with 7 bases sitting between them. This CDR3 region has 12 residues. The CDR3 nucleotides read TGCAGCGTTGAGCTGCAAGGAAACACCATATATTTT. It encodes CSVELQGNTIYF.

This clonotype was picked up many times. The rearrangement uses TRBV29-1 and TRBJ2-3; 11 bases agree with TRBD1. Germline V lookup: CDR1 SQVTM, CDR2 ANQGSEA. The V segment lost 2 bases and the J segment 3 bases; nucleotides outside the gene matches: 4. This CDR3 region has 15 residues. DNA for the CDR3: TGCAGCGTTGAACGGACAGGGGGCATGACAGATACGCAGTATTTT. Translation gives CSVERTGGMTDTQYF.

This clonotype was detected only a few times. The chain uses TRBV5-8 and TRBJ2-1; 7 bases match TRBD2. V shed 0 bases, J shed 10 bases, and the junction held 7 bases outside the gene matches. The CDR3 is made up of 14 amino acids. From germline, CDR1 is SGHTS and CDR2 YDEGEE. This CDR3 is CASSLAGEGIEQFF. In DNA form, the CDR3 reads TGTGCCAGCAGCTTGGCCGGGGAGGGGATCGAGCAGTTCTTC.

This clonotype has at least ten counts. V gene TRBV27 combines with J gene TRBJ2-7; 7 bases align to TRBD1. Germline assignment: CDR1 MNHEY and CDR2 SMNVEV (reference sequence). The CDR3 has 17 amino acids. With 4 bases clipped from V and 0 bases from J, the junction kept 12 bases outside the gene matches. The CDR3 nucleotides are TGTGCCAGCAGTTCCCTCCTTCGGGACAGTCACTCCTACGAGCAGTACTTC. Amino acids: CASSSLLRDSHSYEQYF.

The chain uses TRBV7-9 and TRBJ2-3, with 11 positions matching TRBD1. CDR3 length: 16 residues. Germline V gene data show CDR1 as SEHNR and CDR2 as FQNEAQ (reference sequence). Germline trimming cut 5 bases from V and 4 bases from J; bases unmatched to any gene: 8. This CDR3 reads CASSIGTGGRADTQYF. The CDR3 nucleotides are TGTGCCAGCAGCATTGGGACAGGGGGAAGGGCAGATACGCAGTATTTT.

The CDR3 DNA follows: TGTGCCAGCAGCCGGGACAGGGCCGGTTCACCCCTCCACTTT. Amino acids: CASSRDRAGSPLHF. The chain links TRBV6-6 to TRBJ1-6, with TRBD1 matching 9 bases. CDR1 MNHNY and CDR2 SVGAGI come from the germline V gene (reference sequence). This CDR3 has 14 amino acids. The V segment lost 6 bases and the J segment 9 bases; nucleotides outside the gene matches: 6.

This clonotype was recorded at least ten times. The gene calls are TRBV6-2 or TRBV6-3 and TRBJ1-1; no clear D. Per germline, CDR1 MNHEY and CDR2 SVGEGT. Trimming cost V 2 bases and J 4 bases, with 8 bases left between them. The CDR3 is 13 amino acids. The CDR3 protein is CASSYLMVTEAFF. CDR3 nucleotide sequence: TGTGCCAGCAGTTACCTGATGGTCACTGAAGCTTTCTTT.

This clonotype has a single count. This chain joins TRBV10-3 and TRBJ1-6; the match to TRBD1 covers 10 bases. The length of the CDR3 is 15 residues. Germline CDR1 is ENHRY and CDR2 is SYGVKD. The V gene end was trimmed by 4 bases and the J gene end by 11 bases; junction bases not matched to a gene: 8. CDR3 DNA: TGTGCCATCAGTGCCGTATCGGGGACAGGGGCACCCCTCCACTTT. Protein product: CAISAVSGTGAPLHF.

The chain is built from TRBV6-1 and TRBJ2-2, with TRBD2 matching 11 bases. The V and J ends lost 2 bases and 5 bases, in that order; junction bases with no gene match: 10. The germline CDR1 and CDR2 sequences are MNHNS and SASEGT. This CDR3 comprises 18 residues. CDR3 DNA sequence: TGTGCCAGCAGTGAATACCTAGCGGGGGGCGGACGAACCGGGGAGCTGTTTTTT. This sequence encodes CASSEYLAGGGRTGELFF.

Many counts were recorded for this clonotype. The V gene is TRBV19, the J gene TRBJ2-6; D is ambiguous. Germline V gene data show CDR1 as LNHDA and CDR2 as SQIVND (reference sequence). V was clipped by 3 bases and J by 2 bases, with 2 bases between them. This CDR3 is 13 amino acids long. The CDR3 DNA follows: TGTGCCAGTAGTATCACTGGGGCCAACGTCCTGACTTTC. Its translation is CASSITGANVLTF.

CDR3 sequence (DNA): TGTGCCAGCAGTTTGCTTTACGAGCAGTACTTC. Protein product: CASSLLYEQYF. J is TRBJ2-7 and V is TRBV7-2; no firm D call. The V gene's germline CDR1 is SGHTA and CDR2 FQGNSA. The CDR3 is 11 residues long. V lost 6 bases, J lost 4 bases, and 7 bases lay in between.

V gene TRBV10-2 combines with J gene TRBJ2-5; D is uncertain. The CDR3 contains 13 residues. Germline CDR1 WSHSY, CDR2 SAAADI. The V gene lost 6 bases and the J gene lost 5 bases, with 13 bases spanning the gap. The CDR3 DNA sequence: TGCGCCAGCAGAAAGGGAAGTTTGGAGACCCAGTACTTC. As protein: CASRKGSLETQYF.

This clonotype was seen ten or more times. This chain connects TRBV7-6 to TRBJ2-2; 11 bases fit TRBD2. V lost 3 bases and J lost 4; bases outside the gene matches: 4. Germline loops: CDR1 SGHVS, CDR2 FNYEAQ. This CDR3 has 16 amino acids. The CDR3 region has the DNA TGTGCCAGCAGCTTGGTGCTAGCGGGGGGCACCGGGGAGCTGTTTTTT. Its protein product is CASSLVLAGGTGELFF.

This clonotype was counted only a few times. The rearrangement joins TRBV10-3 to TRBJ1-6; D gene uncertain. The CDR3 consists of 13 residues. Germline V gives CDR1 ENHRY, CDR2 SYGVKD. V lost 4 bases and J 6 bases, leaving 7 bases between the germline ends. The CDR3 reads CAISGSANSPLHF. Here the CDR3 DNA reads TGTGCCATCAGTGGGTCAGCTAATTCACCCCTCCACTTT.

This clonotype was seen at least ten times. The rearrangement uses TRBV10-3 and TRBJ1-1; possible D gene TRBD1, 5 bases. Trimming pared 2 bases from V and 1 base from J, leaving 11 bases between. Looked up from germline, CDR1 is ENHRY and CDR2 is SYGVKD. The CDR3 spans 15 residues. The CDR3 here is CAISEPLDRNTEAFF. The CDR3 DNA reads TGTGCCATCAGTGAGCCACTTGACAGGAACACTGAAGCTTTCTTT.

In this sample, this clonotype turned up many times. The chain links TRBV24-1 to TRBJ2-3; 11 bases are shared with TRBD2. The CDR3 contains 15 residues. Germline V gene data show CDR1 as KGHDR and CDR2 as SFDVKD. Trimming took 5 bases from V and 7 from J; bases not matched to a gene: 7. The CDR3 sequence: CATSGGTSGSHTQYF. CDR3 nucleotides: TGTGCCACCAGTGGAGGTACTAGCGGGAGTCATACGCAGTATTTT.

This clonotype was counted at least ten times. The J gene is TRBJ2-7, the V gene TRBV20-1, with D possibly matching TRBD2 (6 bases). Trimming shortened V by 3 bases and J by 0 bases, and 9 bases separated the two germline ends. This CDR3 contains 13 residues. Per the germline V gene, CDR1 is DFQATT and CDR2 is SNEGSKA (reference sequence). CDR3 region: CSARHGSSYEQYF. CDR3 bases: TGCAGTGCTAGGCACGGGAGCTCCTACGAGCAGTACTTC.

This clonotype has just a few counts. The rearrangement joins TRBV5-1 to TRBJ2-3; no reliable D call. Trimming took off 2 bases at V and 5 bases at J, with 9 bases between the two ends. Germline V gene lookup returns CDR1 SGHRS and CDR2 YFSETQ. This CDR3 is 13 amino acids long. CDR3 in amino acids: CASSLSRGDTQYF. The CDR3 DNA sequence: TGCGCCAGCAGCTTAAGTCGTGGAGATACGCAGTATTTT.

Ten or more counts support this clonotype. CDR3 DNA sequence: TGTGCCAGCAGTACCCCGGGACAGGGGGGCCATGAGCAGTTCTTC. Translated: CASSTPGQGGHEQFF. The J gene is TRBJ2-1, the V gene TRBV28; the match to TRBD1 covers 11 bases. The CDR3 contains 15 residues. Trimming took 5 bases from V and 8 from J; bases not matched to a gene: 8. Per germline, CDR1 MDHEN and CDR2 SYDVKM. The entire variable domain, with the rest obtained from reference TRBV28 and TRBJ2-1, is as follows: DVKVTQSSRYLVKRTGEKVFLECVQDMDHENMFWYRQDPGLGLRLIYFSYDVKMKEKGDIPEGYSVSREKKERFSLILESASTNQTSMYLCASSTPGQGGHEQFFGPGTRLTVL.

V is TRBV29-1 and J is TRBJ1-2; TRBD1 matches at 9 bases. The CDR3 sequence is 14 residues long. CDR1 is SQVTM and CDR2 is ANQGSEA in the germline V gene. V was clipped by 6 bases and J by 3 bases; unmatched bases: 8. CDR3 in amino acids: CSVTGQGSDYGYTF. As DNA, the CDR3 is TGCAGCGTGACGGGACAGGGAAGTGACTATGGCTACACCTTC. Full variable domain (rest looked up from reference TRBV29-1 and TRBJ1-2): SAVISQKPSRDICQRGTSLTIQCQVDSQVTMMFWYRQQPGQSLTLIATANQGSEATYESGFVIDKFPISRPNLTFSTLTVSNMSPEDSSIYLCSVTGQGSDYGYTFGSGTRLTVV.

The CDR3 DNA sequence: TGTGCCAGCAGATGGGGGAGGTCAGATACGCAGTATTTT. It encodes CASRWGRSDTQYF. This sequence joins TRBV5-6 and TRBJ2-3; D may be TRBD2 (6 bases). This CDR3 spans 13 amino acids. V lost 5 bases, J lost 4 bases, and 11 bases lay in between. Germline CDR1 is SGHDT and CDR2 is YYEEEE.